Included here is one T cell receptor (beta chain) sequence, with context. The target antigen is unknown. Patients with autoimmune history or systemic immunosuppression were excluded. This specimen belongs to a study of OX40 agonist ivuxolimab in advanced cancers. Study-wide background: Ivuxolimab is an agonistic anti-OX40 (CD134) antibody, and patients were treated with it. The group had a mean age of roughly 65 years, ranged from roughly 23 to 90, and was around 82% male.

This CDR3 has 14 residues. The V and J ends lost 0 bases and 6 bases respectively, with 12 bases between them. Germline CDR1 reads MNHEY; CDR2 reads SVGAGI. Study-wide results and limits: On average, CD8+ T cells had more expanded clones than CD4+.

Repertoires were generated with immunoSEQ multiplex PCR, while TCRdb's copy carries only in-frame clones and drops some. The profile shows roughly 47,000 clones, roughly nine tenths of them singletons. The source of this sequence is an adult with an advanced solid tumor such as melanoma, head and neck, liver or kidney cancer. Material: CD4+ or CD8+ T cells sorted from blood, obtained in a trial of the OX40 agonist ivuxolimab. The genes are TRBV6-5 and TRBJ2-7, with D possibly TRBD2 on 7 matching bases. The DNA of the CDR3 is TGTGCCAGCAGTTACTCGACCGGGGGGCTCGAGCAGTACTTC. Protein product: CASSYSTGGLEQYF.